Sequencing of this T cell receptor beta chain was carried out in a study of T cell changes during pregnancy in multiple sclerosis. This clone was recorded once. Looked up from germline, CDR1 is SGHVS and CDR2 is FNYEAQ. Trimming removed 1 base from V and 7 bases from J; junction bases left unmatched: 7. The CDR3 covers 17 residues. Only in-frame clones appear in the TCRdb table, and some are missing; sequencing was by immunoSEQ multiplex PCR. This sample has some 55,000 clones; around 92% occur once, and the top ten carry about 1.2%. The sample consisted of peripheral blood, taken after pregnancy. This rearrangement joins TRBV7-6 to TRBJ1-6; 10 nucleotides agree with TRBD1. This receptor was taken from a female donor in good health, enrolled as a control in a pregnancy study. CDR3 sequence: CASSLGVDRGTNSPLHF. The CDR3 DNA reads TGTGCCAGCAGCTTAGGAGTGGACAGGGGGACAAATTCACCCCTCCACTTT. The variable domain in full, with the rest retrieved from reference TRBV7-6 and TRBJ1-6, is GAGVSQSPRYKVTKRGQDVALRCDPISGHVSLYWYRQALGQGPEFLTYFNYEAQQDKSGLPNDRFSAERPEGSISTLTIQRTEQRDSAMYRCASSLGVDRGTNSPLHFGNGTRLTVT.